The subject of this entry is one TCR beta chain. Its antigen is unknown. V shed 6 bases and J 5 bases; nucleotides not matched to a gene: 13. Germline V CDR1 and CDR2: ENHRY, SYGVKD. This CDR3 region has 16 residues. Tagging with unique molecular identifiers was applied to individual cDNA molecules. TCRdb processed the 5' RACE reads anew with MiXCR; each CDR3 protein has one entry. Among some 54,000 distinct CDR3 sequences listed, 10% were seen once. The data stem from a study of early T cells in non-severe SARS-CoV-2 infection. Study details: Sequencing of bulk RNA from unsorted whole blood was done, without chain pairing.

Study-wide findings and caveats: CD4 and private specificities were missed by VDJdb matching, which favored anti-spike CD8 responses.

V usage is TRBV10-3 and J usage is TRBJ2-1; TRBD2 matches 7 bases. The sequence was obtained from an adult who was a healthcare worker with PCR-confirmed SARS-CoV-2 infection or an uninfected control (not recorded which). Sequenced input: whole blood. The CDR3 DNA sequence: TGTGCCATCAGGAGCAGCCGGACTAGTGGGAACAATGAGCAGTTCTTC. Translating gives CAIRSSRTSGNNEQFF.